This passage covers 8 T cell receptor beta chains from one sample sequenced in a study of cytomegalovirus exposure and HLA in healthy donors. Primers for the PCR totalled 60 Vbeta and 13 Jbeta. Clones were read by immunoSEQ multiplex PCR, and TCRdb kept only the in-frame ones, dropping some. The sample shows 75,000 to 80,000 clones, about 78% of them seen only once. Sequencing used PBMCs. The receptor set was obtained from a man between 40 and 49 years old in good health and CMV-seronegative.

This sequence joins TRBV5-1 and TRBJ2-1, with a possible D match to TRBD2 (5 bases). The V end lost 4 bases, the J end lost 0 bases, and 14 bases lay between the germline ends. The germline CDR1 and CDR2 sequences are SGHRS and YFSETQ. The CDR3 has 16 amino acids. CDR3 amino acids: CASSRTFSTSYNEQFF. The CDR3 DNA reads TGCGCCAGCAGCCGGACTTTCAGCACCTCCTACAATGAGCAGTTCTTC.

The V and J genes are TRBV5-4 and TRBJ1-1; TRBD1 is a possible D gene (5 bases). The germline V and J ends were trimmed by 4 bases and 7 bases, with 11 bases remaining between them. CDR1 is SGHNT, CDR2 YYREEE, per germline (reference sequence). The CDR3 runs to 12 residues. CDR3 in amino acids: CASSVDSIEAFF. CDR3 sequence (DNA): TGTGCCAGCAGCGTCGACAGCATTGAAGCTTTCTTT.

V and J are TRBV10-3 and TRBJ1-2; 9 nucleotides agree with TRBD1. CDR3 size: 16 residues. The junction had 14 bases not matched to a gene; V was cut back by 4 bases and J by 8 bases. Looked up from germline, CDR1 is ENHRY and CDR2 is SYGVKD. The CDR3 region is CAISGDSGQGLGGYTF. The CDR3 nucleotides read TGTGCCATCAGTGGCGACTCGGGACAGGGTCTAGGAGGCTACACCTTC.

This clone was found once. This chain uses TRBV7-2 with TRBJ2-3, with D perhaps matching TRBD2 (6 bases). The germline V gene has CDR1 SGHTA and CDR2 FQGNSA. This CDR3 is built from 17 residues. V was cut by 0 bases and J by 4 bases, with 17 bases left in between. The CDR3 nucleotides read TGTGCCAGCAGCTTAGCCCCCTATGGGGGAGGCGCAGATACGCAGTATTTT. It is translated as CASSLAPYGGGADTQYF.

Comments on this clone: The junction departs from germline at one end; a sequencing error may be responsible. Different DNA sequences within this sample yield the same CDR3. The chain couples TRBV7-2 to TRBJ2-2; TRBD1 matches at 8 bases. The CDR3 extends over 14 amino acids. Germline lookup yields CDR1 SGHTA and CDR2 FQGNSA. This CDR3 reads CASSLGTGPGELFF. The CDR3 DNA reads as TGTGCCAGTAGCTTAGGGACAGGCCCCGGGGAGCTGTTTTTT.

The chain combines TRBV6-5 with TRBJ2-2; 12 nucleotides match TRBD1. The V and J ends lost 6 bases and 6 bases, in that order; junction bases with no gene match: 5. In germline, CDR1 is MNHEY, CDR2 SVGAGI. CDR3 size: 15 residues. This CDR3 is CASRPGQGASGELFF. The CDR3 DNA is TGTGCCAGCAGGCCGGGACAGGGGGCATCCGGGGAGCTGTTTTTT.

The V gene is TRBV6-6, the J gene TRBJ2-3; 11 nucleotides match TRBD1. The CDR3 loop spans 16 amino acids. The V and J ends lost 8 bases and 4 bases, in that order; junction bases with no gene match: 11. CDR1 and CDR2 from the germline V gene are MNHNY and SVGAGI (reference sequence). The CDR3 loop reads CASAASWDRGSDTQYF. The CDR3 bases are TGTGCCAGCGCTGCTTCTTGGGACAGGGGGTCAGATACGCAGTATTTT.

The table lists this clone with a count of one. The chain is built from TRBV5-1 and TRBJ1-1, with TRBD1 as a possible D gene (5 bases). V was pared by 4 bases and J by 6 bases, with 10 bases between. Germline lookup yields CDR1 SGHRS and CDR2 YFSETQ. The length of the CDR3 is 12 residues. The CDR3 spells CASSAGDAEAFF. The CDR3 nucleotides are TGCGCCAGCAGCGCGGGGGACGCTGAAGCTTTCTTT.